These 30 T cell receptor beta chains share one sample of origin, sequenced in a study of T cells after yellow fever vaccination. MiXCR, applied by TCRdb to the 5' RACE reads, yields one record per CDR3 protein. In the table there are more than 300,000 distinct CDR3 sequences, about 6.6% of which are singletons. The source material was PBMCs, sampled roughly 47 days after the first yellow fever vaccination. These receptor sequences come from a man younger than 30 who received the YFV17D yellow fever vaccine.

The chain employs TRBV5-1 and TRBJ1-6; TRBD1 aligns across 7 bases. This CDR3 has 15 residues. The germline V gene has CDR1 SGHRS and CDR2 YFSETQ. V was clipped by 2 bases and J by 8 bases; unmatched bases: 7. The CDR3 loop is CASSLIQGSDSPLHF. DNA for the CDR3: TGCGCCAGCAGCTTAATACAGGGGAGCGATTCACCCCTCCACTTT.

In its sample, this clonotype was seen a few times. The V and J genes are TRBV20-1 and TRBJ2-3; unclear D gene. Trimming shortened V by 2 bases and J by 6 bases, and 15 bases separated the two germline ends. Germline V gives CDR1 DFQATT, CDR2 SNEGSKA (reference sequence). This CDR3 comprises 14 residues. CDR3: CSARSAWWVDTQYF. As DNA, the CDR3 is TGCAGTGCTAGATCCGCGTGGTGGGTCGATACGCAGTATTTT.

In DNA form, the CDR3 reads TGTGCCAGCAGTGAAGTTCGCCATGAGCAGTTCTTC. Amino acid sequence: CASSEVRHEQFF. The chain has TRBV25-1 and TRBJ2-1; D unclear. The CDR3 length is 12 residues. V lost 2 bases, J lost 8 bases, and 7 bases lay in between. CDR1 and CDR2 (germline): MGHDK, SYGVNS.

This clonotype has just a few counts. The chain's CDR3 is CSVSRSPVRETQYF. CDR3 in DNA: TGCAGCGTATCCCGCTCTCCTGTCCGAGAGACCCAGTACTTC. The chain uses TRBV29-1 and TRBJ2-5; no reliable D call. The CDR3 spans 14 residues. Between the trimmed V and J ends, which lost 6 bases and 4 bases, there was a span of 18 bases. The germline CDR1 and CDR2 sequences are SQVTM and ANQGSEA.

This clonotype showed up just a few times. The chain recombines TRBV6-5 with TRBJ2-5; 9 nucleotides agree with TRBD2. This CDR3 is built from 16 residues. Trimming removed 0 bases from V and 7 bases from J; junction bases left unmatched: 9. CDR1 is MNHEY, CDR2 SVGAGI, per germline. The CDR3 reads CASSYSLAGRFGTQYF. Written as DNA, the CDR3 is TGTGCCAGCAGTTACTCGCTAGCGGGGCGCTTTGGGACCCAGTACTTC.

The chain combines TRBV20-1 with TRBJ1-1; TRBD1 is a possible D gene (6 bases). The ends were cut back, 3 bases at V and 1 base at J, with 9 bases in the middle. The CDR3 is 13 amino acids. The V gene's germline CDR1 is DFQATT and CDR2 SNEGSKA (reference sequence). CDR3 coding DNA: TGCAGTGCTAGGAGGGGGACGAACACTGAAGCTTTCTTT. The encoded protein is CSARRGTNTEAFF.

V usage is TRBV9 and J usage is TRBJ2-1, with 7 bases lining up with TRBD2. Losses at the gene ends were 0 bases for V and 4 bases for J; bases not matched to a gene: 7. The length of the CDR3 is 16 residues. Germline V lookup: CDR1 SGDLS, CDR2 YYNGEE. In DNA, the CDR3 is TGTGCCAGCAGCGTAGAGGCTAGCGGCTGGTACAATGAGCAGTTCTTC. Encoded protein: CASSVEASGWYNEQFF. Variable domain in full (rest from reference TRBV9 and TRBJ2-1): DSGVTQTPKHLITATGQRVTLRCSPRSGDLSVYWYQQSLDQGLQFLIQYYNGEERAKGNILERFSAQQFPDLHSELNLSSLELGDSALYFCASSVEASGWYNEQFFGPGTRLTVL.

There are a few counts of this clonotype. The genes are TRBV27 and TRBJ2-5, with D uncertain. Trimming shortened V by 8 bases and J by 1 base, and 20 bases separated the two germline ends. This CDR3 has 16 residues. Germline assignment: CDR1 MNHEY and CDR2 SMNVEV (reference sequence). CDR3 region: CASRRYPRLIQETQYF. The CDR3 DNA reads as TGTGCCAGCCGAAGATACCCCAGGCTAATCCAAGAGACCCAGTACTTC.

The rearrangement joins TRBV6-5 to TRBJ2-7, with D uncertain. Per germline, CDR1 MNHEY and CDR2 SVGAGI. V lost 2 bases and J lost 0, with 14 bases in between. The CDR3 sequence is 16 residues long. Written as DNA, the CDR3 is TGTGCCAGCAGTTACGCTGGTTCTGGGATCTCCTACGAGCAGTACTTC. Its protein product is CASSYAGSGISYEQYF.

The rearrangement uses TRBV3-1 and TRBJ2-2; 11 bases fit TRBD2. The CDR3 runs to 17 residues. Trimming took 11 bases from V and 4 from J; bases not matched to a gene: 15. The V gene's germline CDR1 is LGHDT and CDR2 YNNKEL (reference sequence). CDR3 amino acids: CACTPHTSGGVTGELFF. The CDR3, as DNA: TGTGCCTGCACCCCTCATACTAGCGGGGGCGTCACCGGGGAGCTGTTTTTT.

The rearrangement uses TRBV5-4 and TRBJ2-5; D tentatively reads TRBD1 or TRBD2 (6 bases each). V lost 1 base and J lost 5, with 18 bases in between. The CDR3 loop spans 16 amino acids. Germline values: CDR1 SGHNT, CDR2 YYREEE (reference sequence). The CDR3 region is CASSLLGGGGAETQYF. In nucleotides, the CDR3 is TGTGCCAGCAGCTTGCTGGGGGGCGGTGGAGCGGAGACCCAGTACTTC.

In its sample, this clonotype was seen a few times. This chain connects TRBV7-9 to TRBJ2-1; D tentatively reads TRBD1 or TRBD2 (5 bases each). CDR1 and CDR2 (germline): SEHNR, FQNEAQ (reference sequence). With 2 bases removed from V and 4 bases from J, the gap between germline ends came to 12 bases. This CDR3 region has 15 residues. CDR3 DNA sequence: TGTGCCAGCAGCTTACATTGGGACCAGTACAATGAGCAGTTCTTC. Translation gives CASSLHWDQYNEQFF.

The chain joins TRBV5-1 to TRBJ2-7, with 10 bases identical to TRBD1. CDR1 is SGHRS and CDR2 is YFSETQ in the germline V gene. V was pared by 1 base and J by 2 bases, with 6 bases of the junction left unmatched. The CDR3 sequence is 16 residues long. CDR3 protein: CASSLSPGQGTYEQYF. CDR3 DNA sequence: TGCGCCAGCAGCTTGTCCCCGGGACAGGGGACCTACGAGCAGTACTTC.

This clonotype appeared many times. The chain joins TRBV21-1 to TRBJ2-5; the table assigns TRBD2, which was not confirmed against the DNA. TRBV21-1 is listed as a pseudogene. The CDR3 contains 18 residues. The CDR3 DNA follows: TGTGCCAGCAGCAAAGGTTATGAGTTGGCAGTCCTACAAGAGACCCAGTACTTC. Translation: CASSKGYELAVLQETQYF.

This clonotype occurred a few times. This chain links TRBV11-1 with TRBJ1-4, with a weak D call TRBD1 (5 bases). The CDR3 spans 13 residues. The germline V gene encodes CDR1 SGHAT and CDR2 FQDESV (reference sequence). Trimming took off 1 base at V and 11 bases at J, with 11 bases between the two ends. CDR3 coding DNA: TGTGCCAGCAGCTTAGATGGGACCCGGAAACTGTTTTTT. Translated, it gives CASSLDGTRKLFF.

This clonotype was seen a few times. The V and J genes are TRBV18 and TRBJ1-5, with D unclear. V lost 3 bases and J lost 5, with 8 bases in between. The CDR3 runs 13 residues. From germline, CDR1 is KGHSH and CDR2 LQKENI. CDR3: CASSPSLDQPQHF. For the CDR3, the DNA is TGTGCCAGCTCACCTTCGCTCGATCAGCCCCAGCATTTT.

This clonotype came up a few times. CDR3 sequence (DNA): TGTGCCAGCAGTATACCGAGGCTAGCGATAGACTACCAAGAGACCCAGTACTTC. Translation: CASSIPRLAIDYQETQYF. The V and J genes are TRBV6-5 and TRBJ2-5; maybe TRBD2 (6 bases). CDR3 length: 18 residues. V was trimmed by 5 bases and J by 0 bases, leaving 22 bases between them. CDR1 and CDR2 (germline): MNHEY, SVGAGI.

The V call is TRBV20-1, the J call TRBJ2-4; maybe TRBD1 (6 bases). CDR1 DFQATT and CDR2 SNEGSKA come from the germline V gene (reference sequence). This CDR3 has 13 residues. Trimming shortened V by 3 bases and J by 7 bases, and 13 bases separated the two germline ends. The CDR3 sequence: CSASRQARNIQYF. Written as DNA, the CDR3 is TGCAGTGCTAGTCGACAGGCTAGGAACATTCAGTACTTC.

This clonotype came up a few times. The CDR3 sequence: CASRGLAETQYF. In DNA form, the CDR3 reads TGTGCCAGCAGGGGACTAGCGGAGACCCAGTACTTC. The V gene is TRBV27, the J gene TRBJ2-5; 10 bases map to TRBD2. The germline CDR1 and CDR2 sequences are MNHEY and SMNVEV (reference sequence). The CDR3 covers 12 residues. The V segment lost 6 bases and the J segment 5 bases; nucleotides outside the gene matches: 0.

In this sample, this clonotype turned up a few times. The chain couples TRBV5-1 to TRBJ1-3; no reliable D call. The germline CDR1 and CDR2 sequences are SGHRS and YFSETQ. The CDR3 has 16 amino acids. V lost 3 bases and J 4 bases, leaving 17 bases between the germline ends. The chain's CDR3 is CASSYDPNGGGNTIYF. CDR3 DNA sequence: TGCGCCAGCAGCTACGACCCGAACGGAGGGGGAAACACCATATATTTT. The whole variable domain, remainder taken from reference TRBV5-1 and TRBJ1-3, is KAGVTQTPRYLIKTRGQQVTLSCSPISGHRSVSWYQQTPGQGLQFLFEYFSETQRNKGNFPGRFSGRQFSNSRSEMNVSTLELGDSALYLCASSYDPNGGGNTIYFGEGSWLTVV.

This clonotype was detected a few times. The chain recombines TRBV6-5 with TRBJ2-7, with D uncertain. This CDR3 has 14 residues. The germline V and J ends were trimmed by 6 bases and 6 bases, with 18 bases remaining between them. Germline CDR1 reads MNHEY; CDR2 reads SVGAGI. In DNA form, the CDR3 reads TGTGCCAGCAGCTACGACACCACCTCCCCCGAGCAGTACTTC. This encodes CASSYDTTSPEQYF.

This clonotype was recorded a few times. V and J are TRBV20-1 and TRBJ2-4; tentative D call: TRBD1 (6 bases). The CDR3 length is 15 residues. Trimming shortened V by 6 bases and J by 3 bases, and 18 bases separated the two germline ends. Germline values: CDR1 DFQATT, CDR2 SNEGSKA (reference sequence). CDR3 DNA sequence: TGCAGTGCGGCACAGGGTTTCACGGACAAAAACATTCAGTACTTC. It yields the protein CSAAQGFTDKNIQYF.

The CDR3 loop is CASSSGQGFKNTIYF. In nucleotides, the CDR3 is TGCGCCAGCAGCTCGGGACAGGGCTTTAAGAACACCATATATTTT. V usage is TRBV5-1 and J usage is TRBJ1-3; 9 bases match TRBD1. The trim removed 3 bases at V and 7 bases at J, leaving 8 bases unmatched. The CDR3 length is 15 residues. The germline CDR1 and CDR2 sequences are SGHRS and YFSETQ.

This clonotype occurred a few times. The rearrangement links TRBV29-1 to TRBJ2-7; D gene unclear. The V gene's germline CDR1 is SQVTM and CDR2 ANQGSEA. The CDR3 has 13 residues. Trimming cost V 5 bases and J 7 bases, with 18 bases left between them. The CDR3 region is CSVFAPGVEEQYF. In nucleotides, the CDR3 is TGCAGCGTTTTCGCCCCTGGGGTAGAAGAGCAGTACTTC.

Note on this clonotype: The junction shows a germline mismatch at one end, possibly a read error. The chain combines TRBV28 with TRBJ1-6; tentative D call: TRBD1 (5 bases). Germline lookup yields CDR1 MDHEN and CDR2 SYDVKM. CDR3 size: 15 residues. The CDR3 DNA is TGTGCCAGCAGATCAGGGAGCTCCTATAAGTCACCCCTCCACTTT. Protein sequence: CASRSGSSYKSPLHF.

This clonotype was seen at least ten times. This rearrangement joins TRBV28 to TRBJ2-7, with D hard to call. Germline loops: CDR1 MDHEN, CDR2 SYDVKM. Trimming took off 6 bases at V and 2 bases at J, with 8 bases between the two ends. The CDR3 covers 12 residues. Written as DNA, the CDR3 is TGTGCCAGCAGCAAAGTAACCTACGAGCAGTACGTC. Its protein is CASSKVTYEQYV.

This clonotype was counted many times. This chain connects TRBV4-1 to TRBJ2-3; TRBD2 agrees at 10 bases. Germline V lookup: CDR1 MGHRA, CDR2 YSYEKL. V lost 0 bases, J lost 1 base, and 7 bases stayed unmatched. This CDR3 is 18 amino acids long. CDR3 residues: CASSQDFRTSGRTDTQYF. For the CDR3, the DNA is TGCGCCAGCAGCCAAGATTTTCGGACTAGCGGCCGCACAGATACGCAGTATTTT.

Many counts were recorded for this clonotype. The V call is TRBV12-3 or TRBV12-4, the J call TRBJ1-5; weak D call: TRBD1 (6 bases). With 4 bases removed from V and 2 bases from J, the gap between germline ends came to 12 bases. The CDR3 is made up of 15 amino acids. CDR3 nucleotide sequence: TGTGCCAGCAGTTGGAGAGGGGGGGGCAATCAGCCCCAGCATTTT. Residues: CASSWRGGGNQPQHF.

This clonotype was seen more than once but under ten times. This chain joins TRBV11-2 and TRBJ2-1; 14 nucleotides agree with TRBD2. Germline V gene sequence: CDR1 SGHAT, CDR2 FQNNGV. J was trimmed by 1 base and V by 8 bases; bases with no gene match: 4. The length of the CDR3 is 16 residues. The CDR3 spells CASRGLAGGSYNEQFF. In nucleotides, the CDR3 is TGTGCCAGCCGAGGACTAGCGGGGGGTTCCTACAATGAGCAGTTCTTC. The variable domain in full, with the rest retrieved from reference TRBV11-2 and TRBJ2-1, is EAGVAQSPRYKIIEKRQSVAFWCNPISGHATLYWYQQILGQGPKLLIQFQNNGVVDDSQLPKDRFSAERLKGVDSTLKIQPAKLEDSAVYLCASRGLAGGSYNEQFFGPGTRLTVL.

The rearrangement links TRBV4-1 to TRBJ2-1; possible D gene TRBD2, 6 bases. This CDR3 contains 14 residues. Trimming took off 6 bases at V and 5 bases at J, with 14 bases between the two ends. Germline CDR1 and CDR2: MGHRA and YSYEKL. The CDR3 loop reads CASSRLSGDNEQFF. CDR3 bases: TGCGCCAGCAGTAGGCTTAGCGGAGACAATGAGCAGTTCTTC.